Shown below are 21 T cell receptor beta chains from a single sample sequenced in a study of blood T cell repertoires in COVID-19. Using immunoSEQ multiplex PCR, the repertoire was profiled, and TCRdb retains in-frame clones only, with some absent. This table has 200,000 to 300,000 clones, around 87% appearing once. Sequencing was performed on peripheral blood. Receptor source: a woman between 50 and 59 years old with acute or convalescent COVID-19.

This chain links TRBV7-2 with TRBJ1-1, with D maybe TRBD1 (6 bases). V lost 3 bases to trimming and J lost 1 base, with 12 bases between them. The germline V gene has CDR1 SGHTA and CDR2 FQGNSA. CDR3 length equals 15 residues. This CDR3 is CASSLMGATNTEAFF. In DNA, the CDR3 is TGTGCCAGCAGCTTGATGGGGGCTACGAACACTGAAGCTTTCTTT.

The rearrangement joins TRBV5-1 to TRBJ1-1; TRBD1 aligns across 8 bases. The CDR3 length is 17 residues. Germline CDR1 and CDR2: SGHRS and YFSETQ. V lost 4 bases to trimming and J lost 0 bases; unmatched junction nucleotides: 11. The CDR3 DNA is TGCGCCAGCAGCGCGTCCGGGACAGGTCTTATGAACACTGAAGCTTTCTTT. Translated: CASSASGTGLMNTEAFF.

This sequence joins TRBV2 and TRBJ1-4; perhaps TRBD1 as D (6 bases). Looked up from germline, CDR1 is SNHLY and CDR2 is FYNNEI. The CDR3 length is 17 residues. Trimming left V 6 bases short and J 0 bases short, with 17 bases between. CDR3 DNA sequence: TGTGCCAGCAGCCCACGGGGGGGCAGGGCAACTAATGAAAAACTGTTTTTT. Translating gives CASSPRGGRATNEKLFF. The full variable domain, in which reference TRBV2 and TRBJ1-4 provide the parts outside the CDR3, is EPEVTQTPSHQVTQMGQEVILRCVPISNHLYFYWYRQILGQKVEFLVSFYNNEISEKSEIFDDQFSVERPDGSNFTLKIRSTKLEDSAMYFCASSPRGGRATNEKLFFGSGTQLSVL.

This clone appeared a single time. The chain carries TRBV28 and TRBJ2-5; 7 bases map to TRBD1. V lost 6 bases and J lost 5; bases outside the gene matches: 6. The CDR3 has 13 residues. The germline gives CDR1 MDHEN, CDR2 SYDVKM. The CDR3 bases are TGTGCCAGCAGACATGGACAGGCGGAGACCCAGTACTTC. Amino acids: CASRHGQAETQYF.

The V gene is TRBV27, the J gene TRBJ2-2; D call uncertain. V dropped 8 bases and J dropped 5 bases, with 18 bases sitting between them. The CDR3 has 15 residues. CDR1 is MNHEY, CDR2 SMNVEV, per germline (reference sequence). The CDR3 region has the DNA TGTGCCAGCTTGTCCATACGCGGATGGACCGGGGAGCTGTTTTTT. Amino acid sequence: CASLSIRGWTGELFF.

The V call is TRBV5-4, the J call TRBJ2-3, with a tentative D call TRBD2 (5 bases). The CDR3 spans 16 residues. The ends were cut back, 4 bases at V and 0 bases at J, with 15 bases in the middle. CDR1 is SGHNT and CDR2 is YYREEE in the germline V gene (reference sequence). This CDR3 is CASSDRRGASTDTQYF. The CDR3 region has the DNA TGTGCCAGCAGCGACCGTCGGGGTGCTAGCACAGATACGCAGTATTTT.

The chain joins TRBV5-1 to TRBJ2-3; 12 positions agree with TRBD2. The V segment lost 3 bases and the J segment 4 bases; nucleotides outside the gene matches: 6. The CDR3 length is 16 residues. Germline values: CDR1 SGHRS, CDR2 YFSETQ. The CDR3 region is CASSSGLAGIADTQYF. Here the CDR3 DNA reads TGCGCCAGCAGCTCCGGACTAGCGGGAATCGCAGATACGCAGTATTTT.

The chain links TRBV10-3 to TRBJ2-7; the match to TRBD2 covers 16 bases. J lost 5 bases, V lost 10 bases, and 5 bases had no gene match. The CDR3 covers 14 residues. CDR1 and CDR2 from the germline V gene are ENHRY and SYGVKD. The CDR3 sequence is CATGTSGRADEQYF. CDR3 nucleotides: TGTGCCACAGGGACTAGCGGGAGGGCCGACGAGCAGTACTTC.

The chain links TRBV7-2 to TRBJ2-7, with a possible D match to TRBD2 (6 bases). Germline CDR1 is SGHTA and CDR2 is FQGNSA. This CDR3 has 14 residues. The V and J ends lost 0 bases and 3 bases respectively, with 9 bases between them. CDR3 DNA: TGTGCCAGCAGCTTAGCTGGGGGGAACTACGAGCAGTACTTC. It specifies CASSLAGGNYEQYF.

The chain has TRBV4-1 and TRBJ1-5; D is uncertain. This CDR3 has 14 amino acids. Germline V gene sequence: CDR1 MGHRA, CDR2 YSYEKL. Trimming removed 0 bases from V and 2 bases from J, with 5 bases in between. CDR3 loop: CASSQDSRNQPQHF. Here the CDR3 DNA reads TGCGCCAGCAGCCAAGACAGTCGCAATCAGCCCCAGCATTTT.

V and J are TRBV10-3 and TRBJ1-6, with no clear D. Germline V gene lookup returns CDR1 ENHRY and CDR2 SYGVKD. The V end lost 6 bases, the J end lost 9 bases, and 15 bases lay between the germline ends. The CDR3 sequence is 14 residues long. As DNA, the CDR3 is TGTGCCATCAGCCGGGAACAGAGGAGTTCACCCCTCCACTTT. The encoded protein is CAISREQRSSPLHF.

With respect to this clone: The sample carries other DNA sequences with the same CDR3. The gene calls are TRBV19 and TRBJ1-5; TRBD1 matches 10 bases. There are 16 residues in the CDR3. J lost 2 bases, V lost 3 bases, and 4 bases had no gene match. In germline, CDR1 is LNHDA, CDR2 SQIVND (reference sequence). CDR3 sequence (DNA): TGTGCCAGTAGTATTACTGGGACAGGGGGCAATCAGCCCCAGCATTTT. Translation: CASSITGTGGNQPQHF. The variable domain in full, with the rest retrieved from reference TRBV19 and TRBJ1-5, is DGGITQSPKYLFRKEGQNVTLSCEQNLNHDAMYWYRQDPGQGLRLIYYSQIVNDFQKGDIAEGYSVSREKKESFPLTVTSAQKNPTAFYLCASSITGTGGNQPQHFGDGTRLSIL.

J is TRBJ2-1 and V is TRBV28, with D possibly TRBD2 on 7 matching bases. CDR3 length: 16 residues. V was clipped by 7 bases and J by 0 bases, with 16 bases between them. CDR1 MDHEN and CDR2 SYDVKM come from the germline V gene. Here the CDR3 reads CASNSVGGVSYNEQFF. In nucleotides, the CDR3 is TGTGCCAGCAACTCTGTAGGGGGGGTCTCCTACAATGAGCAGTTCTTC.

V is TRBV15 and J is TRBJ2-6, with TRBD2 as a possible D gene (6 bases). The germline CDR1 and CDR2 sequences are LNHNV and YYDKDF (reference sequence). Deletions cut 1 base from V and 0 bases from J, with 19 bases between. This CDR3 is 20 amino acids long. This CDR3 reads CATSRGPRVAVISGANVLTF. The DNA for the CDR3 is TGTGCCACCAGCAGAGGTCCTCGGGTAGCGGTTATCTCTGGGGCCAACGTCCTGACTTTC.

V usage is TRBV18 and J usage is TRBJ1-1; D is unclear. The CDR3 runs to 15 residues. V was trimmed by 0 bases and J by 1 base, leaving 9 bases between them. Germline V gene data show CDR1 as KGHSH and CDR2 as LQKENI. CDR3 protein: CASSPPSRSNTEAFF. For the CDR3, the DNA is TGTGCCAGCTCACCACCGTCCAGGTCGAACACTGAAGCTTTCTTT.

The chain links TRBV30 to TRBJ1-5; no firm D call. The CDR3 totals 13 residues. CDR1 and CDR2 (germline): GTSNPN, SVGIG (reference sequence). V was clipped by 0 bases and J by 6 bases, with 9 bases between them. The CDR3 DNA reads TGTGCCTGGAGTGTATCGGGGAGTCAGCCCCAGCATTTT. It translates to CAWSVSGSQPQHF.

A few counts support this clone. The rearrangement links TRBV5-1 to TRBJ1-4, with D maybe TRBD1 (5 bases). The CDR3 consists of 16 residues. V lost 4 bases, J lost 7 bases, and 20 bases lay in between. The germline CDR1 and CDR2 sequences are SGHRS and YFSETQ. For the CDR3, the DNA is TGCGCCAGCAGCACGGAAGCAGTTGCAAGGGGTGAAAAACTGTTTTTT. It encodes CASSTEAVARGEKLFF.

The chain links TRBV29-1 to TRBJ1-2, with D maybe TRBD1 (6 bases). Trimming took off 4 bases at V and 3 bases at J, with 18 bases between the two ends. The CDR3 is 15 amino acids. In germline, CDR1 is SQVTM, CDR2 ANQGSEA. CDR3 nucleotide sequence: TGCAGCGTTGCAGGGGATTCAGGTTTTGACTATGGCTACACCTTC. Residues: CSVAGDSGFDYGYTF.

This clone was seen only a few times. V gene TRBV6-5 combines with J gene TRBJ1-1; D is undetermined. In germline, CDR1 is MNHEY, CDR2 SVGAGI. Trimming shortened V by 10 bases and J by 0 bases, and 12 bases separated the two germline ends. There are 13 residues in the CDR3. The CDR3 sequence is CATHYPVNTEAFF. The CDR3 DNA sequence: TGTGCCACCCACTACCCGGTGAACACTGAAGCTTTCTTT.

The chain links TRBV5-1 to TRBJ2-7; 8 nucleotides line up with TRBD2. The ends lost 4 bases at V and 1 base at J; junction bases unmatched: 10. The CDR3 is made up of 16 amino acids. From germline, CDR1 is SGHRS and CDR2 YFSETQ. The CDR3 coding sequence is TGCGCCAGCAGCATAAGGTATAGCGGGACTTCCTACGAGCAGTACTTC. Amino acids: CASSIRYSGTSYEQYF.

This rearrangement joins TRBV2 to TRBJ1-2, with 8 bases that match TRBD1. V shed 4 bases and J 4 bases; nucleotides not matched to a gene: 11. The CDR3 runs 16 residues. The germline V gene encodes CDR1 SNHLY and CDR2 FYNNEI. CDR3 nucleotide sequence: TGTGCCAGCAGTGGGACAAGACAGGGGATCGGCTATGGCTACACCTTC. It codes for CASSGTRQGIGYGYTF.